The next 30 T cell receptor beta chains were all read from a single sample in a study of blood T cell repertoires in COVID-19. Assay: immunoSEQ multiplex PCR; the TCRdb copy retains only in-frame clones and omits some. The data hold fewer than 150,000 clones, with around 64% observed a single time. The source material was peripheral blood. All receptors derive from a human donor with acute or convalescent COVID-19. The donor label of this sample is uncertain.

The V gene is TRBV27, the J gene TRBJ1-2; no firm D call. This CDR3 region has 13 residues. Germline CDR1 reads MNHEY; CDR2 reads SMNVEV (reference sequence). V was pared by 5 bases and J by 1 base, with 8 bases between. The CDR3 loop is CASSRHVNYGYTF. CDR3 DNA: TGTGCCAGCAGTAGACACGTTAACTATGGCTACACCTTC.

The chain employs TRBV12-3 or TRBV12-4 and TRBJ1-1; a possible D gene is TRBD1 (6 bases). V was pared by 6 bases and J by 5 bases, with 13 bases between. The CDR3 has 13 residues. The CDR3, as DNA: TGTGCCAGCAGCCAAACAGGGAGAACTGAAGCTTTCTTT. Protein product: CASSQTGRTEAFF.

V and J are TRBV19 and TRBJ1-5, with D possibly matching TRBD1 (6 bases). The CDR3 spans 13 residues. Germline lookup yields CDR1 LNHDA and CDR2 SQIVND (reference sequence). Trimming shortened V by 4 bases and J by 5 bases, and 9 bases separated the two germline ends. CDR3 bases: TGTGCCAGTAGTAACACAGGGCATCAGCCCCAGCATTTT. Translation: CASSNTGHQPQHF.

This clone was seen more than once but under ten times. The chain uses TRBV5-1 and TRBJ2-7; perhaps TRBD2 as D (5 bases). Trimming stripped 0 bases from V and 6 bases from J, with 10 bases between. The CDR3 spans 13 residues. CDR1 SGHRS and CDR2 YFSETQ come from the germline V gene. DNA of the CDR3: TGCGCCAGCAGCTTGGCCGCAGGAGGCGAGCAGTACTTC. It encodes CASSLAAGGEQYF.

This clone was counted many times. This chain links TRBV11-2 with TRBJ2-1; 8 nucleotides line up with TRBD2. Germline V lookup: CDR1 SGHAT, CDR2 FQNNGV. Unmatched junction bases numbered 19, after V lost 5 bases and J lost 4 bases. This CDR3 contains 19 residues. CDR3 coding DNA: TGTGCCAGCAGCCCCCGGTGGCGGGGGGCCAGCGAATCTTACAATGAGCAGTTCTTC. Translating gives CASSPRWRGASESYNEQFF.

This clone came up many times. The DNA for the CDR3 is TGTGCCAGCAGCTTGATGGCAGGGGGCACGGATGAGCAGTTCTTC. This encodes CASSLMAGGTDEQFF. V is TRBV5-6 and J is TRBJ2-1; 8 nucleotides line up with TRBD1. The V gene's germline CDR1 is SGHDT and CDR2 YYEEEE. J lost 8 bases, V lost 1 base, and 8 bases had no gene match. The CDR3 is 15 residues long.

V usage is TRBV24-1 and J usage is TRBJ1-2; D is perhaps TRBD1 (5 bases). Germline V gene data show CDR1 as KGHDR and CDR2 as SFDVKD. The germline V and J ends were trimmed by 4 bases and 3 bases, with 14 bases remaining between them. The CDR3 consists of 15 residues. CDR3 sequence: CATSDPTGSHYGYTF. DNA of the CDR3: TGTGCCACCAGTGACCCCACAGGATCTCACTATGGCTACACCTTC.

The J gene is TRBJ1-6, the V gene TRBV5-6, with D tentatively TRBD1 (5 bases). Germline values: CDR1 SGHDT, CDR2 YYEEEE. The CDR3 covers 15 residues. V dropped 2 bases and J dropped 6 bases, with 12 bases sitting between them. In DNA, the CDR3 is TGTGCCAGCAGCTTCGGCAGGGCTGGTAATTCACCCCTCCACTTT. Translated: CASSFGRAGNSPLHF.

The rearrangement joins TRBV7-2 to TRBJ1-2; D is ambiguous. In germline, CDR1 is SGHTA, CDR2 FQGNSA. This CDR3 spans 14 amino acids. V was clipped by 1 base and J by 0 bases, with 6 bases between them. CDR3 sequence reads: CASSLGGSNYGYTF. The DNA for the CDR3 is TGTGCCAGCAGCTTAGGAGGGTCTAACTATGGCTACACCTTC.

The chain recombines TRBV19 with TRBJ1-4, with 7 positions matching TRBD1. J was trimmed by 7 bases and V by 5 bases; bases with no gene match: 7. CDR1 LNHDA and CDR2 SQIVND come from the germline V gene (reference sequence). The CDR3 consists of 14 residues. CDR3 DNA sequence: TGTGCCAGTAGTGACAGGGTGTCCGGTGAAAAACTGTTTTTT. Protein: CASSDRVSGEKLFF. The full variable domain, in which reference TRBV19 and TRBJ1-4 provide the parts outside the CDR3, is DGGITQSPKYLFRKEGQNVTLSCEQNLNHDAMYWYRQDPGQGLRLIYYSQIVNDFQKGDIAEGYSVSREKKESFPLTVTSAQKNPTAFYLCASSDRVSGEKLFFGSGTQLSVL.

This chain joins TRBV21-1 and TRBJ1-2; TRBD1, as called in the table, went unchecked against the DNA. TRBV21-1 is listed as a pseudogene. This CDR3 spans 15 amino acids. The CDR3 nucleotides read TGTGCCAGCAGCAAGTACCGGGACAGCTCACACGGCTACACCTTC. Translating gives CASSKYRDSSHGYTF.

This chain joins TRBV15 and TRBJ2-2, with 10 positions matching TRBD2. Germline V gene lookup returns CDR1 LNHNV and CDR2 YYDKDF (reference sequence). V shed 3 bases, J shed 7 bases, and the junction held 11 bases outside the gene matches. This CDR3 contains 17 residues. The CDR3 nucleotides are TGTGCCACCAGCAGCTTTACAAGCGGGGGGGCCTACGGGGAGCTGTTTTTT. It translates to CATSSFTSGGAYGELFF.

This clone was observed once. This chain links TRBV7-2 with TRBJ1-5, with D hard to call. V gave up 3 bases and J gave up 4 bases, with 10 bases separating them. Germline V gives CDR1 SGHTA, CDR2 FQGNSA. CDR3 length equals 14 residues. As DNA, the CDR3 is TGTGCCAGCAGCTTTAAACACGGGAATCAGCCCCAGCATTTT. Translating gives CASSFKHGNQPQHF. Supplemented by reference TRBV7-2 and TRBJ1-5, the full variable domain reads GAGVSQSPSNKVTEKGKDVELRCDPISGHTALYWYRQSLGQGLEFLIYFQGNSAPDKSGLPSDRFSAERTGGSVSTLTIQRTQQEDSAVYLCASSFKHGNQPQHFGDGTRLSIL.

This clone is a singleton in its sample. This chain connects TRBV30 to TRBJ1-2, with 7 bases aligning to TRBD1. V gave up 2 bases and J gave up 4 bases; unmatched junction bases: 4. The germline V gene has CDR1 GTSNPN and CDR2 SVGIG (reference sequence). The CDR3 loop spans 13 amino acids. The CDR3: CAWSSDRVYGYTF. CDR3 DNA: TGTGCCTGGAGTTCCGACAGGGTCTATGGCTACACCTTC.

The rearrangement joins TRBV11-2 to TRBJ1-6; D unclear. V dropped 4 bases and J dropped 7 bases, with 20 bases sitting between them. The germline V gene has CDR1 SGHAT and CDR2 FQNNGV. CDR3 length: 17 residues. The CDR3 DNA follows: TGTGCCAGCAGCTCAGATTCTCAGGCAGGCGGGAATTCACCCCTCCACTTT. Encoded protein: CASSSDSQAGGNSPLHF.

The CDR3 DNA follows: TGTGCCAGCAGCAAAGGGGGACCGGACAGGGGGTGGACCACCGGGGAGCTGTTTTTT. This encodes CASSKGGPDRGWTTGELFF. This rearrangement joins TRBV21-1 to TRBJ2-2; the D call of TRBD1 is as the table states it, not checked on the DNA. TRBV21-1 is classified as a pseudogene. This CDR3 is 19 amino acids long.

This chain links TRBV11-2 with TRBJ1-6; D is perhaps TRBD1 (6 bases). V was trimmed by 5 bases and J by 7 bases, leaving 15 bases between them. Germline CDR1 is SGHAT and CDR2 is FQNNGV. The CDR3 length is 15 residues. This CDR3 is CASSPTGQRNSPLHF. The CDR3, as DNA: TGTGCCAGCAGCCCCACAGGGCAAAGGAATTCACCCCTCCACTTT.

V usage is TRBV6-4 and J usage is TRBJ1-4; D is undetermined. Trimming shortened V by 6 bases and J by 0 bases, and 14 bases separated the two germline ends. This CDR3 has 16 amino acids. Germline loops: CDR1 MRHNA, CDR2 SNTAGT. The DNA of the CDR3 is TGTGCCAGCAGAGATTCGGAGCACCCAACTAATGAAAAACTGTTTTTT. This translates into CASRDSEHPTNEKLFF.

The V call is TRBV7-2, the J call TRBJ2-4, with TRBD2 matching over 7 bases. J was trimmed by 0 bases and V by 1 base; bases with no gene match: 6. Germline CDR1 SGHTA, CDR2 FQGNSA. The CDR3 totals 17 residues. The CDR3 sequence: CASSLVVGGTAKNIQYF. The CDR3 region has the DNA TGTGCCAGCAGCTTAGTTGTGGGGGGGACAGCCAAAAACATTCAGTACTTC.

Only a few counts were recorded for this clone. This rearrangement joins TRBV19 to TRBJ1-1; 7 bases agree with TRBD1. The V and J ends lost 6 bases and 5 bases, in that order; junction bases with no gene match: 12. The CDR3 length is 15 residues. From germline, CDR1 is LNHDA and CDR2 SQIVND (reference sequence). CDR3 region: CASRGPQQGSTEAFF. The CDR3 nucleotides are TGTGCCAGTAGAGGACCCCAACAGGGGAGTACTGAAGCTTTCTTT.

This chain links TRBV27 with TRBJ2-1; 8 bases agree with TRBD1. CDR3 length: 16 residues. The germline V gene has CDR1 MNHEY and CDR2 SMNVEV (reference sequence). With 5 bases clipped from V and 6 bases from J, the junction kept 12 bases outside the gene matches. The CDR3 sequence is CASSLTLTGVTNEQFF. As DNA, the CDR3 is TGTGCCAGCAGTCTTACCCTGACAGGGGTAACCAATGAGCAGTTCTTC.

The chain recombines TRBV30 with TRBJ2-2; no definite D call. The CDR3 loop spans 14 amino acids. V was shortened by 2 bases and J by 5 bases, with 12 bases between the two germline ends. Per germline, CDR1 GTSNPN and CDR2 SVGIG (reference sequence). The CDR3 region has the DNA TGTGCCTGGAGTCGCGGATCCTGGACCGGGGAGCTGTTTTTT. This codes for CAWSRGSWTGELFF.

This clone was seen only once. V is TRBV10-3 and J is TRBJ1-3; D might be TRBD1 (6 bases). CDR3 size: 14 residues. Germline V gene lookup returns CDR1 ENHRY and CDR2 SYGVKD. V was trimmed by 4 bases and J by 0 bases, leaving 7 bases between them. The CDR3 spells CAISAGVSGNTIYF. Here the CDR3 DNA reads TGTGCCATCAGTGCAGGGGTCTCTGGAAACACCATATATTTT.

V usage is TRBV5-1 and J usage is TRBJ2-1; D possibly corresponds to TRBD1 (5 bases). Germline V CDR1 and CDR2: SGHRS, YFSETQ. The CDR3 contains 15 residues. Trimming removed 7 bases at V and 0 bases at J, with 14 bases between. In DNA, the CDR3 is TGCGCCAGCGGATTACAGGTCGCCTCCTACAATGAGCAGTTCTTC. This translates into CASGLQVASYNEQFF.

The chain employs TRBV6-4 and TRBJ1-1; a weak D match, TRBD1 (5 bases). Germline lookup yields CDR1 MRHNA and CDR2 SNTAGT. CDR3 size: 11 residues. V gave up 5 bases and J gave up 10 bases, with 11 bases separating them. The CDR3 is CASSRNRRAFF. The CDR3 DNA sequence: TGTGCCAGCAGTCGGAACAGGCGAGCTTTCTTT.

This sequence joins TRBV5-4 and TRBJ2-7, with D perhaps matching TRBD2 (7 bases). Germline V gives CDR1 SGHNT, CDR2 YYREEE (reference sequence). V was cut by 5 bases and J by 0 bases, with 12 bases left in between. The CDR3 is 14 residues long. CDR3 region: CASSRGGSSYEQYV. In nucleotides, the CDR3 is TGTGCCAGCAGTAGGGGGGGTAGCTCCTACGAGCAGTACGTC.

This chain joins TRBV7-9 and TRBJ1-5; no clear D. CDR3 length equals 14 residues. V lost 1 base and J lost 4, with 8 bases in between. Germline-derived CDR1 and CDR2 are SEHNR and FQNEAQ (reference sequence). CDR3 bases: TGTGCCAGCAGCTTAGGTTGGGAGAATCAGCCCCAGCATTTT. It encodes CASSLGWENQPQHF. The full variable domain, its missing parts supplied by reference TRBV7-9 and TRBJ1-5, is DTGVSQNPRHKITKRGQNVTFRCDPISEHNRLYWYRQTLGQGPEFLTYFQNEAQLEKSRLLSDRFSAERPKGSFSTLEIQRTEQGDSAMYLCASSLGWENQPQHFGDGTRLSIL.

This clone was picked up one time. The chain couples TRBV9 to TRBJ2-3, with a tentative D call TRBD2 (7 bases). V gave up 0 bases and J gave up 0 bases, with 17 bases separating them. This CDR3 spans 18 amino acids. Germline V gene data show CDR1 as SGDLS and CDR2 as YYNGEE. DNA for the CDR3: TGTGCCAGCAGCGTAGGAATGAGGGGGGGTTCTAGCACAGATACGCAGTATTTT. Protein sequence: CASSVGMRGGSSTDTQYF.

Here the CDR3 reads CASSQTGAMNTEAFF. CDR3 coding DNA: TGCGCCAGCAGCCAGACAGGCGCCATGAACACTGAAGCTTTCTTT. V and J are TRBV5-1 and TRBJ1-1, with a weak D call TRBD1 (6 bases). CDR3 length equals 15 residues. V lost 4 bases, J lost 0 bases, and 13 bases lay in between. CDR1 and CDR2 (germline): SGHRS, YFSETQ.

This CDR3 is CASSLETGLYGYTF. The CDR3, as DNA: TGTGCCAGCAGCTTGGAGACAGGGTTGTATGGCTACACCTTC. The genes are TRBV5-5 and TRBJ1-2; TRBD1 matches at 7 bases. The CDR3 extends over 14 amino acids. V was pared by 0 bases and J by 5 bases, with 4 bases of the junction left unmatched. Germline V gene data show CDR1 as SGHKS and CDR2 as YYEKEE (reference sequence).